Below are 7 T cell receptor beta chains sequenced from a single sample in a study of cytomegalovirus exposure and HLA in healthy donors. The PCR was carried out with 60 Vbeta primers and 13 Jbeta primers. TCRdb's table, derived via immunoSEQ multiplex PCR, lists solely in-frame clones and lacks some. The data show under 150,000 clones, over 65% seen once. The sequencing sample was made of PBMCs. These receptors originate from a man aged 45 to 65 in good health and CMV-seronegative.

V usage is TRBV7-9 and J usage is TRBJ1-4, with 8 bases matching TRBD1. Germline V gene sequence: CDR1 SEHNR, CDR2 FQNEAQ (reference sequence). Trimming took 2 bases from V and 6 from J; bases not matched to a gene: 11. This CDR3 comprises 17 residues. This CDR3 reads CASSLPTQGAGYEKLFF. In nucleotides, the CDR3 is TGTGCCAGCAGCTTACCGACCCAGGGGGCTGGATATGAAAAACTGTTTTTT.

This chain's CDR3 is CATRSGATGELFF. Written as DNA, the CDR3 is TGTGCCACCCGAAGCGGCGCCACCGGGGAGCTGTTTTTT. The chain recombines TRBV10-3 with TRBJ2-2; tentatively, D is TRBD2 (5 bases). Between the trimmed V and J ends, which lost 10 bases and 4 bases, there was a span of 13 bases. This CDR3 contains 13 residues. Germline-derived CDR1 and CDR2 are ENHRY and SYGVKD.

The J gene is TRBJ2-3, the V gene TRBV5-8; D is perhaps TRBD1 (5 bases). Germline assignment: CDR1 SGHTS and CDR2 YDEGEE. V lost 5 bases and J 5 bases, leaving 12 bases between the germline ends. This CDR3 comprises 13 residues. The CDR3 sequence: CASSLIREDTQYF. CDR3 DNA: TGTGCCAGCAGTCTCATCAGGGAAGATACGCAGTATTTT.

The CDR3 coding sequence is TGTGCCAGCGGGAGGGACCGCTACGAGCAGTACTTC. It translates to CASGRDRYEQYF. The genes are TRBV11-2 and TRBJ2-7; 7 bases agree with TRBD2. The CDR3 consists of 12 residues. From germline, CDR1 is SGHAT and CDR2 FQNNGV. The V and J ends lost 8 bases and 3 bases, in that order; junction bases with no gene match: 4.

The gene calls are TRBV27 and TRBJ1-1, with a weak D call TRBD1 (6 bases). This CDR3 has 14 residues. Germline CDR1 and CDR2: MNHEY and SMNVEV (reference sequence). V dropped 4 bases and J dropped 6 bases, with 15 bases sitting between them. CDR3 DNA sequence: TGTGCCAGCAGTTGGAAGGGGGGGTTTGCTGAAGCTTTCTTT. It encodes CASSWKGGFAEAFF.

The rearrangement links TRBV5-1 to TRBJ2-7; 8 positions match TRBD1. The ends lost 1 base at V and 6 bases at J; junction bases unmatched: 3. The germline gives CDR1 SGHRS, CDR2 YFSETQ. The CDR3 is 13 amino acids. The CDR3 loop is CASSLTGGGEQYF. CDR3 coding DNA: TGCGCCAGCAGCTTGACAGGGGGAGGCGAGCAGTACTTC.

This chain connects TRBV5-4 to TRBJ1-2; no reliable D call. Germline CDR1 SGHNT, CDR2 YYREEE (reference sequence). Trimming left V 0 bases short and J 4 bases short, with 10 bases between. The CDR3 spans 14 residues. CDR3 DNA: TGTGCCAGCAGCTTGGTCGGGTCGGGCTATGGCTACACCTTC. It specifies CASSLVGSGYGYTF.